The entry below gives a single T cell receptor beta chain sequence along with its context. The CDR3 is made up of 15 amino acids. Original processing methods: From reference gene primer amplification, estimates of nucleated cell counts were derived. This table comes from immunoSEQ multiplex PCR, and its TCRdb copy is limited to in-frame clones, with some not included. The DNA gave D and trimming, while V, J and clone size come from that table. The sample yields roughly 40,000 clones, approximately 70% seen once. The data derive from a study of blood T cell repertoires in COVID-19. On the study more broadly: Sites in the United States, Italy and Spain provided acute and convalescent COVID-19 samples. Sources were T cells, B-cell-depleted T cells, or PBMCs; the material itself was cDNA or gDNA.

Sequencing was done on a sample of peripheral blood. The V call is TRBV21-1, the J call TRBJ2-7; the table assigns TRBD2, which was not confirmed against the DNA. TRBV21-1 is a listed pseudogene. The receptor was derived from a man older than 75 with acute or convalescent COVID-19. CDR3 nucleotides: TGTGCCAGCAGCAATTGGAGGGGAAGATCCTACGAGCAGTACTTC. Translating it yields CASSNWRGRSYEQYF.